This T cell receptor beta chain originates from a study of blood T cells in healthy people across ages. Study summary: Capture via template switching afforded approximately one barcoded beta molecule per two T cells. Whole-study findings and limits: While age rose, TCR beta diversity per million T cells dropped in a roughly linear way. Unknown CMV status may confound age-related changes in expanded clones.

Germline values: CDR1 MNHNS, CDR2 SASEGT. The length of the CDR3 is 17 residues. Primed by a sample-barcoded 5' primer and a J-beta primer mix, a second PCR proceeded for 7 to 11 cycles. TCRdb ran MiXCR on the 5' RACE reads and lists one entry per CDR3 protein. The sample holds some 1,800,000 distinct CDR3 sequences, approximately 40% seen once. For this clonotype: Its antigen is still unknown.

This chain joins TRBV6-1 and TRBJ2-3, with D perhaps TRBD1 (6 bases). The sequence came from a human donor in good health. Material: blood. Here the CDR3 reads CATCEGTGPYSTDTQYF. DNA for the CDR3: TGTGCTACCTGCGAGGGTACAGGGCCCTATAGCACAGATACGCAGTATTTT.